The clone carrying this T cell receptor beta chain was recorded at least ten times. Its antigen is not identified. Sequencing used immunoSEQ version 4 in survey mode. Assay used: immunoSEQ multiplex PCR; TCRdb lists only in-frame clones, some missing. This sample has about 64,000 clones, with roughly 75% found just once. This sample stems from a study of persistence of HIV-infected CD4 T cells. Overlapping HIV-1 Gag 15-mer peptides at 0.85 to 1 ug per peptide per mL were used. CD40L-negative CD69-negative CD45RO-high memory CD4+ T cells were sorted as populations depleted of antigen-responding cells. This CDR3 region has 14 residues. Trimming stripped 2 bases from V and 3 bases from J, with 7 bases between. CDR1 is MNHEY, CDR2 SVGAGI, per germline.

This TCR was sampled from an adult man with HIV who was CMV-seropositive. The material sequenced was CD4+ T cells sorted from PBMCs after approximately 19-hour stimulation, taken from a patient who received antiretroviral therapy. The J gene is TRBJ1-4, the V gene TRBV6-5, with D tentatively TRBD1 (5 bases). The CDR3 is CASSYGGSNEKLFF. The CDR3 bases are TGTGCCAGCAGTTACGGGGGGTCTAATGAAAAACTGTTTTTT.